This TCR beta chain was recorded in a study of cytomegalovirus exposure and HLA in healthy donors. Study summary: There were 350 to 450 genotyped donors. Of these, roughly 82% fell in the genetic ancestry cluster associated with self-reported Caucasian donors. Findings and caveats of the study: A later analysis linked a missense variant in DCLRE1C to the trimming of TCR beta V and J genes.

Points on this clone: The antigen remains undetermined.

The PCR contained 60 Vbeta and 13 Jbeta primers. Here immunoSEQ multiplex PCR was the method, and the copy in TCRdb shows in-frame clones only, minus some. The sample has about 82,000 clones, around 82% seen once; the top ten hold over 3%. Sample: PBMCs. This TCR derives from a man in his forties or fifties in good health and CMV-seronegative.

The DNA of the CDR3 is TGCGCCAGCAGAAGGACAGGGCGAGCAGATACGCAGTATTTT. Translated, it gives CASRRTGRADTQYF. This rearrangement joins TRBV5-1 to TRBJ2-3; 8 bases fit TRBD1. Germline CDR1 SGHRS, CDR2 YFSETQ. With 5 bases clipped from V and 4 bases from J, the junction kept 6 bases outside the gene matches. There are 14 residues in the CDR3. The full variable domain, in which reference TRBV5-1 and TRBJ2-3 provide the parts outside the CDR3, is KAGVTQTPRYLIKTRGQQVTLSCSPISGHRSVSWYQQTPGQGLQFLFEYFSETQRNKGNFPGRFSGRQFSNSRSEMNVSTLELGDSALYLCASRRTGRADTQYFGPGTRLTVL.